Below are 18 T cell receptor beta chains sequenced from a single sample in a study of blood T cell repertoires in COVID-19. The protocol was immunoSEQ multiplex PCR, while the TCRdb copy is restricted to in-frame clones and leaves out a portion. The sample yields some 70,000 clones, around 89% seen once. Material: peripheral blood. Every receptor here comes from a woman of 80 years or more with active COVID-19.

By proportion, this clone is medium-sized. This chain uses TRBV2 with TRBJ1-5; perhaps TRBD1 as D (5 bases). The CDR3 is 15 residues long. Germline V CDR1 and CDR2: SNHLY, FYNNEI. V gave up 7 bases and J gave up 4 bases, with 17 bases separating them. The CDR3 here is CASNTMGLSNQPQHF. DNA of the CDR3: TGTGCCAGCAATACTATGGGGCTTTCTAATCAGCCCCAGCATTTT.

The gene calls are TRBV4-2 and TRBJ2-1; a weak D match, TRBD1 (5 bases). Trimming stripped 4 bases from V and 6 bases from J, with 16 bases between. The V gene's germline CDR1 is LGHNA and CDR2 YNFKEQ. The CDR3 spans 15 residues. The CDR3 spells CASSRGAPRSNEQFF. The CDR3 coding sequence is TGTGCCAGCAGCCGGGGCGCCCCTAGGAGCAATGAGCAGTTCTTC.

The chain combines TRBV11-3 with TRBJ2-5, with 12 bases fitting TRBD2. Per germline, CDR1 SGHNT and CDR2 YENEEA. The V and J ends lost 1 base and 4 bases, in that order; junction bases with no gene match: 4. The CDR3 has 16 residues. CDR3 coding DNA: TGTGCCAGCAGCTTAGGTCGACTAGCGGGAGTAGAGACCCAGTACTTC. Its protein is CASSLGRLAGVETQYF.

V gene TRBV25-1 combines with J gene TRBJ2-2, with a possible D match to TRBD1 (5 bases). Germline-derived CDR1 and CDR2 are MGHDK and SYGVNS. The CDR3 extends over 15 amino acids. Trimming left V 8 bases short and J 0 bases short, with 13 bases between. As DNA, the CDR3 is TGTGCCAGCCGAGACGGACAAACGAACACCGGGGAGCTGTTTTTT. Translating it yields CASRDGQTNTGELFF.

The chain carries TRBV15 and TRBJ2-1, with TRBD2 matching over 12 bases. Trimming cost V 1 base and J 5 bases; bases outside gene matches: 15. This CDR3 has 20 amino acids. CDR1 LNHNV and CDR2 YYDKDF come from the germline V gene (reference sequence). CDR3 coding DNA: TGTGCCACCAGCAGAGTTCCTAGCGGGAGGGCCAGGGGTAAGGACAATGAGCAGTTCTTC. It is translated as CATSRVPSGRARGKDNEQFF.

The gene calls are TRBV7-6 and TRBJ2-1; 8 bases are shared with TRBD2. The CDR3 contains 15 residues. The junction had 10 bases not matched to a gene; V was cut back by 5 bases and J by 7 bases. CDR1 is SGHVS, CDR2 FNYEAQ, per germline. The CDR3 DNA sequence: TGTGCCAGCAGCCGGGGGGGCGGGAGTTTGAATGAGCAGTTCTTC. This codes for CASSRGGGSLNEQFF.

This chain uses TRBV29-1 with TRBJ1-5; TRBD1 agrees at 8 bases. CDR1 is SQVTM and CDR2 is ANQGSEA in the germline V gene. The CDR3 has 14 residues. The V gene end was trimmed by 4 bases and the J gene end by 0 bases; junction bases not matched to a gene: 2. The CDR3 sequence: CSVGTGYSNQPQHF. CDR3 coding DNA: TGCAGCGTTGGGACAGGGTATAGCAATCAGCCCCAGCATTTT.

The chain recombines TRBV7-9 with TRBJ2-3, with D possibly TRBD2 on 6 matching bases. CDR1 and CDR2 (germline): SEHNR, FQNEAQ (reference sequence). This CDR3 has 15 residues. Trimming pared 8 bases from V and 1 base from J, leaving 16 bases between. The CDR3: CASGHGGARTDTQYF. In DNA, the CDR3 is TGTGCCAGCGGCCACGGCGGGGCACGCACAGATACGCAGTATTTT.

The chain links TRBV6-5 to TRBJ2-1; weak D call: TRBD1 (6 bases). Germline CDR1 is MNHEY and CDR2 is SVGAGI. The CDR3 is made up of 15 amino acids. The V end was cut by 6 bases, the J end by 4 bases, with 16 bases between. The CDR3 region is CASRPMPGAYNEQFF. CDR3 nucleotides: TGTGCCAGCAGACCAATGCCAGGGGCTTACAATGAGCAGTTCTTC.

The CDR3 nucleotides read TGCGCCAGCAGCTTCTCAACAGGCGATACGCAGTATTTT. Translating gives CASSFSTGDTQYF. V is TRBV5-1 and J is TRBJ2-3; D perhaps matches TRBD1 (5 bases). Germline CDR1 reads SGHRS; CDR2 reads YFSETQ. The CDR3 runs to 13 residues. V was pared by 2 bases and J by 6 bases, with 10 bases between.

The chain joins TRBV9 to TRBJ1-6; 9 nucleotides align to TRBD1. The CDR3 loop spans 15 amino acids. Germline CDR1 and CDR2: SGDLS and YYNGEE. V was pared by 4 bases and J by 9 bases, with 8 bases of the junction left unmatched. CDR3 sequence reads: CASSPRTGDVSPLHF. CDR3 DNA sequence: TGTGCCAGCAGCCCCAGGACAGGGGATGTTTCACCCCTCCACTTT. Based on the CDR3 plus reference TRBV9 and TRBJ1-6, the full variable domain is DSGVTQTPKHLITATGQRVTLRCSPRSGDLSVYWYQQSLDQGLQFLIQYYNGEERAKGNILERFSAQQFPDLHSELNLSSLELGDSALYFCASSPRTGDVSPLHFGNGTRLTVT.

The chain carries TRBV7-9 and TRBJ1-4; TRBD1 agrees at 7 bases. CDR1 SEHNR and CDR2 FQNEAQ come from the germline V gene (reference sequence). The CDR3 is made up of 14 amino acids. V gave up 3 bases and J gave up 6 bases; unmatched junction bases: 4. As DNA, the CDR3 is TGTGCCAGCAGCTTTGCCCAGGGGGATGAAAAACTGTTTTTT. Residues: CASSFAQGDEKLFF.

This chain joins TRBV5-1 and TRBJ1-1; 7 bases align to TRBD1. The V gene end was trimmed by 4 bases and the J gene end by 3 bases; junction bases not matched to a gene: 9. CDR1 is SGHRS and CDR2 is YFSETQ in the germline V gene. This CDR3 spans 15 amino acids. The CDR3 protein is CASSNLRGTDTEAFF. CDR3 in DNA: TGCGCCAGCAGCAACCTCAGGGGGACTGACACTGAAGCTTTCTTT.

The chain combines TRBV6-6 with TRBJ2-7; maybe TRBD2 (6 bases). Trimming pared 6 bases from V and 3 bases from J, leaving 18 bases between. This CDR3 has 15 amino acids. The V gene's germline CDR1 is MNHNY and CDR2 SVGAGI (reference sequence). The CDR3 loop reads CASRSLADRLYEQYF. The DNA of the CDR3 is TGTGCCAGCAGATCTTTAGCGGATAGACTCTACGAGCAGTACTTC.

The chain recombines TRBV28 with TRBJ1-2; maybe TRBD1 (6 bases). Germline CDR1 MDHEN, CDR2 SYDVKM. CDR3 length equals 14 residues. The V and J ends lost 4 bases and 8 bases respectively, with 17 bases between them. CDR3 bases: TGTGCCAGCAGTTCCGGGCCCCCAGGGGTCGGCTACACCTTC. Translated, it gives CASSSGPPGVGYTF.

The chain carries TRBV10-3 and TRBJ1-5, with D possibly being TRBD1 (6 bases). Germline V CDR1 and CDR2: ENHRY, SYGVKD. CDR3 size: 14 residues. Trimming shortened V by 6 bases and J by 6 bases, and 15 bases separated the two germline ends. The CDR3 bases are TGTGCCATCAGCGACAGGCCCGGCACTCAGCCCCAGCATTTT. Translating gives CAISDRPGTQPQHF.

V is TRBV28 and J is TRBJ1-2, with D hard to call. The CDR3 is 12 residues long. The ends were cut back, 8 bases at V and 2 bases at J, with 9 bases in the middle. Germline V CDR1 and CDR2: MDHEN, SYDVKM. The CDR3 protein is CASGPRNYGYTF. The CDR3 DNA reads as TGTGCCAGCGGGCCCCGGAACTATGGCTACACCTTC.

The chain employs TRBV6-7 and TRBJ2-1, with D tentatively TRBD1 (6 bases). TRBV6-7 carries the ORF label, with uncertain function. The CDR3 spans 12 residues. Between the trimmed V and J ends, which lost 9 bases and 5 bases, there was a span of 11 bases. CDR3: CARMGANNEQFF. CDR3 DNA: TGTGCCAGGATGGGGGCAAACAATGAGCAGTTCTTC.